This paragraph reports one T cell receptor beta chain. CDR3 size: 15 residues. CDR1 and CDR2 from the germline V gene are MNHEY and SVGAGI. Trimming at V came to 7 bases and at J to 2 bases, leaving 5 bases not matched to a gene. This sample is drawn from a study of blood T cell repertoires in COVID-19. Study as a whole: Acute and convalescent COVID-19 samples came from the United States, Italy and Spain.

As processed by the authors: Cell counts per sample came from amplifying reference gene primers. Assay used: immunoSEQ multiplex PCR; TCRdb lists only in-frame clones, some missing. V, J and clone size are those of that table, while D and trimming were read from the DNA. The sample includes some 260,000 clones, more than 70% of them seen just once. This chain uses TRBV6-5 with TRBJ2-7; 13 bases match TRBD2. Sequenced: peripheral blood. This receptor was obtained from a woman in her late teens or twenties with acute or convalescent COVID-19. The CDR3 loop reads CASTQGLAGTYEQYF. DNA of the CDR3: TGTGCCAGCACCCAGGGACTAGCGGGGACCTACGAGCAGTACTTC.